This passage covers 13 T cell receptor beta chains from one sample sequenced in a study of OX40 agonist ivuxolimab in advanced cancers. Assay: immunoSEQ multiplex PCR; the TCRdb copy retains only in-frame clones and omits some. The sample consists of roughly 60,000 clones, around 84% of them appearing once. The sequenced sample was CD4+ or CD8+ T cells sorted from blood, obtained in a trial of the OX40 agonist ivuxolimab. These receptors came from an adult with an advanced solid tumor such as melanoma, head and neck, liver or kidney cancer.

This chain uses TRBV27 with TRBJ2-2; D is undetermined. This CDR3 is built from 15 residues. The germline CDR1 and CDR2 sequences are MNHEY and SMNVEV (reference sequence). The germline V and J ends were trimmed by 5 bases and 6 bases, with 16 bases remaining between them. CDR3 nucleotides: TGTGCCAGCAGTCTCCCCCCCGGCGTCCCCGGGGAGCTGTTTTTT. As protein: CASSLPPGVPGELFF.

CDR3: CASRLLTNQPQHF. The CDR3 DNA sequence: TGTGCCAGCAGGCTATTAACAAATCAGCCCCAGCATTTT. The chain uses TRBV6-6 and TRBJ1-5; the D is unclear. Germline CDR1 and CDR2: MNHNY and SVGAGI (reference sequence). This CDR3 region has 13 residues. Trimming removed 6 bases from V and 4 bases from J, with 10 bases in between.

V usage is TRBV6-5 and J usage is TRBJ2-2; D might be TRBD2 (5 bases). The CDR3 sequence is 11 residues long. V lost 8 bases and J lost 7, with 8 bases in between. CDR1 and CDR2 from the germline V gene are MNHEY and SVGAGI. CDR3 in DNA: TGTGCCAGCCAACGGGGCGGGGAGCTGTTTTTT. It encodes CASQRGGELFF.

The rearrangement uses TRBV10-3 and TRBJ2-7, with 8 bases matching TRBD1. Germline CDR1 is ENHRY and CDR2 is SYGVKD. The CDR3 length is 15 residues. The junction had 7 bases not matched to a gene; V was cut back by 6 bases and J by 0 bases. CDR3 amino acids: CAIRAGGRISYEQYF. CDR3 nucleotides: TGTGCCATCAGGGCAGGGGGCAGGATCTCCTACGAGCAGTACTTC.

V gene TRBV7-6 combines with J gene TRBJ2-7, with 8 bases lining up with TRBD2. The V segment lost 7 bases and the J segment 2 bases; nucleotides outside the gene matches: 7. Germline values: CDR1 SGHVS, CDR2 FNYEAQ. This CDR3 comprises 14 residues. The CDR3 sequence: CASTLLAGTYEQYF. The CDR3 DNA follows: TGTGCCAGCACCCTTTTAGCGGGAACCTACGAGCAGTACTTC.

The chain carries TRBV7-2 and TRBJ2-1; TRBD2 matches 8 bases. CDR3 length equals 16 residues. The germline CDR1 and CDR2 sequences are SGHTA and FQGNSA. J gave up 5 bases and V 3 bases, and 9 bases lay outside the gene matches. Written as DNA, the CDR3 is TGTGCCAGCAGCTTGAGCGGGAGCGGAGGCCACAATGAGCAGTTCTTC. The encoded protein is CASSLSGSGGHNEQFF.

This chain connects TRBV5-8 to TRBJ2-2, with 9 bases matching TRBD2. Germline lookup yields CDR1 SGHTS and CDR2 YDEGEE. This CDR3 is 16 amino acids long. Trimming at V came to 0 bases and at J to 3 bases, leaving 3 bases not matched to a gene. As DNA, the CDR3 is TGTGCCAGCAGCTTGGGTAGCGGGAGCGACACCGGGGAGCTGTTTTTT. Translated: CASSLGSGSDTGELFF.

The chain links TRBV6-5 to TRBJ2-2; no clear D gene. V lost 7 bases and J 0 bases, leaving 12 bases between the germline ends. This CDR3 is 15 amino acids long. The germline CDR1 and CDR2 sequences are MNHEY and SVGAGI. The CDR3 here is CASTSQKTNTGELFF. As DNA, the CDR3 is TGTGCCAGCACGAGTCAGAAGACGAACACCGGGGAGCTGTTTTTT.

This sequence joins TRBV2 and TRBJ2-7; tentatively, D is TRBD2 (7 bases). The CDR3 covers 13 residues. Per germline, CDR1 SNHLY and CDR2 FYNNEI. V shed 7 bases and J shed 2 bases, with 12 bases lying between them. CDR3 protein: CASIGGVTYEQYF. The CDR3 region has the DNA TGTGCCAGCATAGGGGGGGTAACCTACGAGCAGTACTTC.

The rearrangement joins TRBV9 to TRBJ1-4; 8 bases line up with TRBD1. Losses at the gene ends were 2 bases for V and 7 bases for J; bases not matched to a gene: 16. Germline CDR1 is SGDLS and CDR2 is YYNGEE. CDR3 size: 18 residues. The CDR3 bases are TGTGCCAGCAGCGTCCGAGACTTCAACAGGGGGGAGGGTGAAAAACTGTTTTTT. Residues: CASSVRDFNRGEGEKLFF.

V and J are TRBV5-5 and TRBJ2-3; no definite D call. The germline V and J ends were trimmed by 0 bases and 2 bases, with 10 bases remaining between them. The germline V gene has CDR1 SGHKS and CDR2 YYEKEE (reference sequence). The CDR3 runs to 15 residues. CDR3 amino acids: CASSLVGSPTDTQYF. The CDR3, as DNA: TGTGCCAGCAGCTTGGTAGGATCCCCCACAGATACGCAGTATTTT.

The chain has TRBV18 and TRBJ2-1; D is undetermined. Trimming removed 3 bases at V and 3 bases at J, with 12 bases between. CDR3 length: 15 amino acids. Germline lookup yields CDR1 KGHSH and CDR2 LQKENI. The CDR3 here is CASSPWMTYYNEQFF. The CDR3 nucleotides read TGTGCCAGCTCACCCTGGATGACGTACTACAATGAGCAGTTCTTC.

CDR3 coding DNA: TGTGCCAGCAGTTATAGCGGGGCCACCGGGGAGCTGTTTTTT. Its translation: CASSYSGATGELFF. The genes are TRBV6-5 and TRBJ2-2; 8 bases match TRBD2. Germline CDR1 MNHEY, CDR2 SVGAGI. The CDR3 is 14 amino acids. J lost 4 bases, V lost 3 bases, and 1 base had no gene match.